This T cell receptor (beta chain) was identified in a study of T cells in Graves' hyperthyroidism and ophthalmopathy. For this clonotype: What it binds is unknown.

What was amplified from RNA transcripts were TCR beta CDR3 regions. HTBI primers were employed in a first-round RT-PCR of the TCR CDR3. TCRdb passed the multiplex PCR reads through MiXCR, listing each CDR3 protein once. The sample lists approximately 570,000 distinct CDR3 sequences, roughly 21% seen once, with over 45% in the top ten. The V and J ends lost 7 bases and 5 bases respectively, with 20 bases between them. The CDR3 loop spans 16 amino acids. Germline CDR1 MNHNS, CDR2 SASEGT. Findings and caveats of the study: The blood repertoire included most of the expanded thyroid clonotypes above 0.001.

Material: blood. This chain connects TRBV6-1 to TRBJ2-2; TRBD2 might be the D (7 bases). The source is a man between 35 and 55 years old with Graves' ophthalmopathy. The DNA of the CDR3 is TGTGCCAGCACTATCCCGGGGGGCAGTCGGACCGGGGAGCTGTTTTTT. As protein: CASTIPGGSRTGELFF.